Here is one T cell receptor (beta chain) with its context. The record originates from a study of shared clonotypes between healthy human individuals. The repertoire was sequenced with immunoSEQ multiplex PCR; TCRdb's copy has only in-frame clones and lacks some. The sample records about 2.2 million clones, about 93% being singletons. Germline V gene lookup returns CDR1 LNHDA and CDR2 SQIVND (reference sequence). This CDR3 spans 17 amino acids. The trim removed 5 bases at V and 4 bases at J, leaving 14 bases unmatched. CD45RO-negative, CCR7-selected cells formed the naive CD8 fraction, which excluded terminally differentiated effector memory CD45RA+ cells.

The chain joins TRBV19 to TRBJ1-1, with 9 bases that match TRBD1. Sequenced material: naive CD8+ T cells from PBMCs. The clonotype was recovered from a young man in good health. Some clones in this sample may be carry-over from other donors' samples. CDR3 sequence (DNA): TGTGCCAGTAGTGAACGCCGCGGGACAGGGAGGACCACTGAAGCTTTCTTT. It encodes CASSERRGTGRTTEAFF.